This T cell receptor beta chain comes out of a study of blood T cell repertoires in COVID-19. At the level of the study: COVID-19 samples from acute and convalescent phases originated in the United States, Italy and Spain. Sources were T cells, B-cell-depleted T cells, or PBMCs; the material itself was cDNA or gDNA.

How the authors handled the data: Scientists estimated how many nucleated cells there were by amplifying reference gene primers. TCRdb keeps only in-frame clones here, not all; method: immunoSEQ multiplex PCR. The V and J calls and clone size come from that table; D and trimming were worked out from the DNA. The sample lists about 39,000 clones, 85% seen once, with 9.9% in the top ten. CDR1 and CDR2 (germline): SGHRS, YFSETQ. V dropped 5 bases and J dropped 7; count of bases not matched to a gene: 16. The CDR3 is 16 residues long. This TCR was sampled from a human donor in a cohort sampled during active COVID-19. The material sequenced was peripheral blood. This rearrangement joins TRBV5-1 to TRBJ1-2, with 8 bases identical to TRBD1. The CDR3: CASRLNASPGGLGYTF. For the CDR3, the DNA is TGCGCCAGCAGACTTAACGCCAGCCCAGGGGGCCTTGGCTACACCTTC.